This TCR beta chain stems from a study of T cells in Graves' hyperthyroidism and ophthalmopathy (dated by TCRdb to the late 2010s). Regarding the complete study: Peripheral blood was collected at initial diagnosis, before any treatment. The 95 to 100 discovery patients were divided at random into training and test sets in a 7:3 ratio. The paper describes TCR Vbeta CDR3 sequencing of 120 to 150 peripheral blood samples, made up of 43 ophthalmopathy patients, around 78 hyperthyroidism patients and 17 progressor patients. In addition, the study compared T-cell repertoires in thyroid tissue and in blood from 6 or 7 Graves' hyperthyroidism patients. To identify distinguishing TCR V-J signatures, a discovery cohort of some 99 patients was used, comprising under 45 with Graves' ophthalmopathy and 55 to 65 with stable Graves' hyperthyroidism. An independent validation cohort of under 20 hyperthyroidism patients and about 16 patients who later progressed to ophthalmopathy tested prospective prediction of ophthalmopathy. After sampling, hyperthyroidism patients received methimazole starting at 30 mg daily, and ophthalmopathy patients received high-dose intravenous methylprednisolone. Overall study results and their limits: Most expanded thyroid clonotypes (frequency above 0.001) were also found in blood, which suggests that blood repertoires may mirror thyroid immune responses. Sample size was not statistically predetermined, and investigators were not blinded to group allocation. During validation, the model predicted progression to ophthalmopathy a median of about 6.5 months ahead of onset, with almost 71% sensitivity and 72% to 80% specificity. In cross-validation, a model built on a 13 V-J signature told ophthalmopathy apart from stable hyperthyroidism with 85% to 90% sensitivity and around 84% specificity, and in testing the same model reached 80%/75%.

The TCR beta CDR3 regions were amplified from the RNA transcripts. The first round of RT-PCR for the TCR CDR3 was performed with the HTBI primer set and the Qiagen OneStep RT-PCR kit. The libraries were constructed in a second round of multiplex PCR and then size-selected and purified. Paired-end sequencing of the libraries was performed with 100 bp reads on an Illumina HiSeq2000. For the original study's pipeline: Raw data were processed with SOAPnuke, discarding reads with adapters, uncalled bases, mean Phred below 15, or no exact constant-primer or identifier match. COPE v1.2.5 was used to merge high-quality paired reads, and clonotypes were defined as unique nucleotide sequences. MiTCR v1.1 was used to align the clonotypes against IMGT TRBV, TRBD and TRBJ reference segments. Analysis was restricted to V-J combinations with a frequency above 0.0001, which covered roughly 99% of repertoires. A TCS score was defined as the ratio between F50 (clonal expansion) and ExV (chaos), using BLOSUM62-based TCRdist between CDR3 peptides within each V-J. Welch's t-statistics and random forest reduced roughly 530 V-J features to 10 to 15, which were used in a naive Bayes classifier (R e1071). TCRdb reran the public reads through fastp at Q25 and MiXCR, keeping productive beta chains. All rows with the same CDR3 protein become a single entry with the most common DNA and genes. These V and J calls rely on TCRdb rather than the paper's analysis. A total of about 380,000 distinct CDR3 sequences appear in this sample, roughly 18% of them only once. The top ten hold 40% of the sample.

Ophthalmopathy patients had moderately to severely active disease, Clinical Activity Score of at least 3, NOSPECS grade of at least 4, and duration under 3 months. Any patient with an uncontrolled infection, another autoimmune disease, pregnancy or lactation was excluded. Diagnoses relied on clinical symptoms, serum thyroxine and TRAb, thyroid ultrasound and orbital computed tomography. PBMCs were separated from under 11 ml of fresh peripheral blood using Ficoll-Paque density gradient centrifugation. Total RNA was extracted with Trizol reagent, and quality was checked on an Agilent 2100 Bioanalyzer. On this clonotype itself: The antigen it binds to is not known. No base quality information exists; no much larger clone differs at one position.

Trimming at the junction amounts to 0 bases on V and 7 bases on J, and the germline ends lie 8 bases apart. There are 14 amino acids in the CDR3, from cysteine to phenylalanine inclusive. The sequence is cut down to CDR3 DNA, 42 bases in frame from base 1. Looking up the germline V gene yields CDR1 SGDLS and CDR2 YYNGEE. This TCR was sampled from a man aged 18 to 29 with Graves' ophthalmopathy. The rearrangement joined TRBV9 to TRBJ1-6, with no D gene named confidently. Specimen: blood. The DNA is TGTGCCAGCAGCGTAGTCAGTAGAAATTCACCCCTCCACTTT. It translates to CASSVVSRNSPLHF.